The clone carrying this TCR beta chain was observed at least ten times. This record belongs to a study of molecular identifiers for immune sequencing clone quantification. MiXCR was run by TCRdb on the PCR reads, yielding one entry per CDR3 protein. The sample holds roughly 320,000 distinct CDR3 sequences; around a fifth are singletons and the top ten take 0.7% to 0.9%. V shed 5 bases and J shed 0 bases, with 10 bases lying between them. In germline, CDR1 is MDHEN, CDR2 SYDVKM. The CDR3 covers 14 residues. The rearrangement uses TRBV28 and TRBJ1-1, with D possibly being TRBD1 (5 bases). What was sequenced was naive CD8+ T cells from blood, with Jurkat cell RNA spiked in. Subset described: FACS-sorted CD8+CD4-CCR7+CD45RA+ naive T cells. This sequence originates from a human donor in good health. Some libraries in this study had Jurkat cell RNA spiked in. CDR3 sequence reads: CASSGGTMNTEAFF. The CDR3 DNA is TGTGCCAGCAGTGGGGGGACGATGAACACTGAAGCTTTCTTT.